The 6 T cell receptor beta chains presented below share a single source sample, sequenced in a study of neurological immune-mediated disorders (dated by TCRdb to between 2018 and 2021). Libraries came from 5' RACE. TCRdb records Illumina HiSeq 2500 as the sequencer. Clones were called with MiXCR by TCRdb after fastp trimmed the public reads at Q25, and only in-frame beta chains were retained. Rows matching on CDR3 protein sequence are summarized as one entry with the most common DNA and genes. Within this sample are under 75,000 distinct CDR3 sequences, with roughly 3% of them counted one time only. The ten largest make up about 5.5% of the sample. Sequenced sample: PBMCs. The receptor source for this set is a woman between 50 and 59 years old with multiple sclerosis.

The V gene is TRBV20-1, the J gene TRBJ2-1; D is perhaps TRBD2 (6 bases). Deletions cut 6 bases from V and 0 bases from J, with 18 bases between. Germline V gene lookup returns CDR1 DFQATT and CDR2 SNEGSKA (reference sequence). The CDR3 is made up of 16 amino acids. CDR3 sequence: CSAPSQEGSSYNEQFF. DNA of the CDR3: TGCAGTGCACCCAGCCAGGAGGGGAGCTCCTACAATGAGCAGTTCTTC.

This clonotype was observed many times. This chain links TRBV27 with TRBJ1-1; weak D call: TRBD1 (5 bases). This CDR3 spans 13 amino acids. V was clipped by 8 bases and J by 6 bases, with 16 bases between them. Per the germline V gene, CDR1 is MNHEY and CDR2 is SMNVEV (reference sequence). The CDR3: CASAEVGDPEAFF. In DNA form, the CDR3 reads TGTGCCAGCGCCGAAGTCGGGGACCCTGAAGCTTTCTTT.

This clonotype was seen many times. The CDR3 loop reads CASSLPYGNNQETQYF. Here the CDR3 DNA reads TGCGCCAGCAGCTTACCGTACGGGAACAACCAAGAGACCCAGTACTTC. V is TRBV5-1 and J is TRBJ2-5; D perhaps matches TRBD2 (5 bases). Trimming left V 2 bases short and J 0 bases short, with 14 bases between. The CDR3 runs 16 residues. CDR1 is SGHRS, CDR2 YFSETQ, per germline.

This clonotype was seen many times. The rearrangement uses TRBV10-3 and TRBJ2-7; 12 positions match TRBD2. CDR1 ENHRY and CDR2 SYGVKD come from the germline V gene. Unmatched junction bases numbered 10, after V lost 6 bases and J lost 7 bases. This CDR3 region has 15 residues. The CDR3 spells CAISPTSGSSGEQYF. CDR3 coding DNA: TGTGCCATCAGCCCGACTAGCGGGAGTTCGGGAGAGCAGTACTTC.

This clonotype was counted many times. The chain combines TRBV7-9 with TRBJ1-2; no clear D gene. Germline CDR1 and CDR2: SEHNR and FQNEAQ (reference sequence). The length of the CDR3 is 12 residues. V was trimmed by 7 bases and J by 4 bases, leaving 10 bases between them. In nucleotides, the CDR3 is TGTGCCAGCAATTTAGGAAGCTATGGCTACACCTTC. This translates into CASNLGSYGYTF.

At least ten counts were recorded for this clonotype. The chain carries TRBV18 and TRBJ1-4; D possibly corresponds to TRBD1 (5 bases). The length of the CDR3 is 15 residues. Trimming removed 2 bases from V and 6 bases from J, with 13 bases in between. The germline CDR1 and CDR2 sequences are KGHSH and LQKENI. The DNA for the CDR3 is TGTGCCAGCTCACCAGTCGGCCAGGGCTATGAAAAACTGTTTTTT. It encodes CASSPVGQGYEKLFF.